The present T cell receptor beta chain was sequenced within a study of cytomegalovirus exposure and HLA in healthy donors. Worth noting for this clone: Its specificity is not known.

With 2 bases removed from V and 2 bases from J, the gap between germline ends came to 10 bases. This CDR3 is 14 amino acids long. From germline, CDR1 is MNHNY and CDR2 SVGAGI (reference sequence). Study-wide findings and caveats: Cytomegalovirus-associated TCR beta chains were listed, numbering 150 to 200.

Profiling relied on immunoSEQ multiplex PCR, and the TCRdb table lists in-frame clones only, not all of them. The sample holds 100,000 to 150,000 clones; roughly nine tenths are singletons and the top ten take 1% to 1.4%. The chain employs TRBV6-6 and TRBJ2-7; a weak D match, TRBD1 (5 bases). The receptor was derived from a woman under 30 in good health and CMV-seronegative. Material: PBMCs. CDR3 residues: CASSYPRVPYEQYF. The CDR3 DNA sequence: TGTGCCAGCAGTTACCCCAGGGTACCCTACGAGCAGTACTTC.